The 30 T cell receptor beta chains presented below share a single source sample, sequenced in a study of T-cell memory formation after mild COVID-19. MiXCR was run by TCRdb on the 5' RACE reads, yielding one entry per CDR3 protein. The sample yields around 510,000 distinct CDR3 sequences, roughly 20% seen once. The sequenced sample was PBMCs or a T cell subset sorted from them (not recorded which). These receptors were obtained from an adult woman who had mild COVID-19 (a few samples of this study predate the infection). Cell type and time point are not known.

In this sample, this clonotype turned up a few times. This chain uses TRBV12-3 or TRBV12-4 with TRBJ2-1; D could derive from TRBD1 or TRBD2 (7 bases each). Trimming cost V 6 bases and J 9 bases, with 15 bases left between them. The CDR3 totals 13 residues. CDR3 DNA sequence: TGTGCCAGCAGCCAGGGGGGGGGACGTGAGCAGTTCTTC. This codes for CASSQGGGREQFF.

V is TRBV20-1 and J is TRBJ2-3, with 11 bases fitting TRBD2. Germline trimming cut 1 base from V and 1 base from J; bases unmatched to any gene: 1. This CDR3 is 15 amino acids long. Germline V lookup: CDR1 DFQATT, CDR2 SNEGSKA (reference sequence). For the CDR3, the DNA is TGCAGTGCTAGAGTAGCGGGGGGGCGCACAGATACGCAGTATTTT. Protein sequence: CSARVAGGRTDTQYF.

This clonotype has just one count. This chain uses TRBV5-5 with TRBJ1-1, with D uncertain. Trimming pared 6 bases from V and 3 bases from J, leaving 15 bases between. CDR3 size: 14 residues. Germline V lookup: CDR1 SGHKS, CDR2 YYEKEE (reference sequence). CDR3 DNA sequence: TGTGCCAGCATCTCCCGGTGGACCGACACTGAAGCTTTCTTT. Encoded protein: CASISRWTDTEAFF.

The table lists this clonotype with a few counts. The chain combines TRBV5-6 with TRBJ2-2; unclear D gene. This CDR3 is built from 15 residues. Germline CDR1 and CDR2: SGHDT and YYEEEE. V shed 2 bases and J shed 1 base, with 9 bases lying between them. The CDR3 region is CASSFGSRNTGELFF. The CDR3 nucleotides are TGTGCCAGCAGCTTCGGCAGTAGGAACACCGGGGAGCTGTTTTTT.

This clonotype was seen ten or more times. The chain is built from TRBV18 and TRBJ1-1, with unresolved D. The V and J ends lost 3 bases and 1 base respectively, with 9 bases between them. The V gene's germline CDR1 is KGHSH and CDR2 LQKENI. CDR3 length: 14 residues. The CDR3 spells CASSPAIRNTEAFF. The CDR3 coding sequence is TGTGCCAGCTCACCCGCAATAAGGAACACTGAAGCTTTCTTT.

This clonotype has more than one count but fewer than ten. The DNA for the CDR3 is TGTGCCAGCAGCGTAGAGGCAGGGGGTTCCTACGAGCAGTACTTC. Translated: CASSVEAGGSYEQYF. The chain employs TRBV9 and TRBJ2-7; 7 nucleotides agree with TRBD1. Trimming took 0 bases from V and 1 from J; bases not matched to a gene: 4. Germline V gene data show CDR1 as SGDLS and CDR2 as YYNGEE. The CDR3 has 15 amino acids.

This chain connects TRBV18 to TRBJ1-1; no clear D. CDR1 and CDR2 (germline): KGHSH, LQKENI. Trimming shortened V by 1 base and J by 0 bases, and 9 bases separated the two germline ends. The CDR3 spans 15 residues. The CDR3: CASSPRGGLNTEAFF. CDR3 in DNA: TGTGCCAGCTCACCACGTGGAGGACTGAACACTGAAGCTTTCTTT. The whole variable domain, remainder taken from reference TRBV18 and TRBJ1-1, is NAGVMQNPRHLVRRRGQEARLRCSPMKGHSHVYWYRQLPEEGLKFMVYLQKENIIDESGMPKERFSAEFPKEGPSILRIQQVVRGDSAAYFCASSPRGGLNTEAFFGQGTRLTVV.

This clonotype was counted between two and nine times. This chain links TRBV15 with TRBJ2-2; tentatively, D is TRBD1 (6 bases). Trimming pared 1 base from V and 1 base from J, leaving 10 bases between. The length of the CDR3 is 16 residues. Germline lookup yields CDR1 LNHNV and CDR2 YYDKDF (reference sequence). CDR3 region: CATSRGGGWNTGELFF. In nucleotides, the CDR3 is TGTGCCACCAGCAGAGGAGGGGGTTGGAACACCGGGGAGCTGTTTTTT.

The V and J genes are TRBV5-1 and TRBJ2-3; perhaps TRBD1 as D (5 bases). The CDR3 spans 16 residues. Per germline, CDR1 SGHRS and CDR2 YFSETQ. V lost 0 bases and J lost 4, with 15 bases in between. CDR3 sequence: CASSLAGPVRADTQYF. As DNA, the CDR3 is TGCGCCAGCAGCTTGGCAGGGCCCGTACGTGCAGATACGCAGTATTTT. The variable domain in full, with the rest retrieved from reference TRBV5-1 and TRBJ2-3, is KAGVTQTPRYLIKTRGQQVTLSCSPISGHRSVSWYQQTPGQGLQFLFEYFSETQRNKGNFPGRFSGRQFSNSRSEMNVSTLELGDSALYLCASSLAGPVRADTQYFGPGTRLTVL.

The V and J genes are TRBV30 and TRBJ2-1; D is possibly TRBD1 (6 bases). The CDR3 has 15 residues. Trimming took 2 bases from V and 1 from J, leaving 12 bases between them. Germline V CDR1 and CDR2: GTSNPN, SVGIG (reference sequence). CDR3 sequence reads: CAWSPQGWSYNEQFF. The CDR3 DNA follows: TGTGCCTGGAGTCCACAGGGTTGGTCCTACAATGAGCAGTTCTTC.

V is TRBV7-6 and J is TRBJ1-4, with D unresolved. This CDR3 comprises 16 residues. The germline V gene encodes CDR1 SGHVS and CDR2 FNYEAQ. The V end was cut by 1 base, the J end by 0 bases, with 9 bases between. The CDR3 DNA reads TGTGCCAGCAGCTTAGATGGGTTTGCAACTAATGAAAAACTGTTTTTT. It specifies CASSLDGFATNEKLFF.

V is TRBV20-1 and J is TRBJ2-3, with 11 bases matching TRBD2. Trimming at V came to 3 bases and at J to 5 bases, leaving 7 bases not matched to a gene. The CDR3 spans 15 residues. Germline CDR1 is DFQATT and CDR2 is SNEGSKA (reference sequence). CDR3 amino acids: CSASVSGRAVDTQYF. DNA of the CDR3: TGCAGTGCTAGTGTTAGCGGGAGGGCCGTAGATACGCAGTATTTT.

This clonotype was seen a few times. The chain links TRBV20-1 to TRBJ2-1, with 8 bases matching TRBD2. The germline V gene has CDR1 DFQATT and CDR2 SNEGSKA (reference sequence). V lost 6 bases, J lost 0 bases, and 4 bases stayed unmatched. The CDR3 extends over 14 amino acids. CDR3 amino acids: CSARTSFSYNEQFF. The CDR3 DNA is TGCAGTGCCCGGACTAGCTTCTCCTACAATGAGCAGTTCTTC.

The J gene is TRBJ1-2, the V gene TRBV6-2 or TRBV6-3, with D unresolved. This CDR3 region has 13 residues. The germline V and J ends were trimmed by 8 bases and 0 bases, with 10 bases remaining between them. Germline V gene sequence: CDR1 MNHEY, CDR2 SVGEGT. DNA for the CDR3: TGTGCCAGCTTGCGGGTACCTAACTATGGCTACACCTTC. Translated: CASLRVPNYGYTF.

This chain joins TRBV27 and TRBJ2-5; TRBD2 agrees at 7 bases. The V gene's germline CDR1 is MNHEY and CDR2 SMNVEV (reference sequence). This CDR3 spans 14 amino acids. V was pared by 4 bases and J by 2 bases, with 4 bases of the junction left unmatched. In DNA form, the CDR3 reads TGTGCCAGCAGTTCGCTAGCGGATCAAGAGACCCAGTACTTC. This gives the protein CASSSLADQETQYF.

The chain employs TRBV7-9 and TRBJ2-1; the match to TRBD2 covers 11 bases. Per the germline V gene, CDR1 is SEHNR and CDR2 is FQNEAQ (reference sequence). This CDR3 is 17 amino acids long. V lost 4 bases and J lost 10; bases outside the gene matches: 15. The CDR3 coding sequence is TGTGCCAGCAGCTCCCCGAAGGGTCTAGCGGGAGGCGACGAGCAGTTCTTC. Translating it yields CASSSPKGLAGGDEQFF.

The rearrangement links TRBV6-2 or TRBV6-3 to TRBJ2-1, with D maybe TRBD2 (6 bases). V dropped 0 bases and J dropped 8 bases, with 17 bases sitting between them. Germline lookup yields CDR1 MNHEY and CDR2 SVGEGT. CDR3 size: 16 residues. CDR3 DNA sequence: TGTGCCAGCAGTTACTCAGGGACTGGTCTACAGGATGAGCAGTTCTTC. This sequence encodes CASSYSGTGLQDEQFF.

The chain combines TRBV12-3 or TRBV12-4 with TRBJ2-1; 7 bases agree with TRBD1. The length of the CDR3 is 15 residues. V dropped 1 base and J dropped 8; count of bases not matched to a gene: 8. CDR3 sequence reads: CASSLDRGYVHEQFF. CDR3 bases: TGTGCCAGCAGTTTAGACAGGGGATATGTCCATGAGCAGTTCTTC.

V usage is TRBV18 and J usage is TRBJ1-5; tentative D call: TRBD1 (6 bases). Germline V gene lookup returns CDR1 KGHSH and CDR2 LQKENI. The germline V and J ends were trimmed by 3 bases and 5 bases, with 11 bases remaining between them. This CDR3 has 14 amino acids. CDR3 region: CASSPFSGDQPQHF. CDR3 sequence (DNA): TGTGCCAGCTCACCCTTTTCAGGGGATCAGCCCCAGCATTTT. The whole variable domain, remainder taken from reference TRBV18 and TRBJ1-5, is NAGVMQNPRHLVRRRGQEARLRCSPMKGHSHVYWYRQLPEEGLKFMVYLQKENIIDESGMPKERFSAEFPKEGPSILRIQQVVRGDSAAYFCASSPFSGDQPQHFGDGTRLSIL.

This clonotype was seen repeatedly, ten times or more. V gene TRBV3-1 combines with J gene TRBJ2-1, with TRBD2 identical over 8 bases. Germline assignment: CDR1 LGHDT and CDR2 YNNKEL (reference sequence). With 1 base clipped from V and 4 bases from J, the junction kept 6 bases outside the gene matches. CDR3 size: 16 residues. For the CDR3, the DNA is TGTGCCAGCAGCCAAGGGGCAGCGGGGGTTTACAATGAGCAGTTCTTC. It encodes CASSQGAAGVYNEQFF.

This clonotype was detected a few times. The genes are TRBV7-6 and TRBJ2-5; D is perhaps TRBD1 or TRBD2 (6 bases each). The CDR3 sequence is 16 residues long. V lost 2 bases and J 4 bases, leaving 17 bases between the germline ends. CDR1 and CDR2 from the germline V gene are SGHVS and FNYEAQ. CDR3 in DNA: TGTGCCAGCAGCTTATCTTGGGGGGCCTCGGGAGAGACCCAGTACTTC. Translated, it gives CASSLSWGASGETQYF.

In this sample, this clonotype turned up a few times. The rearrangement uses TRBV12-3 or TRBV12-4 and TRBJ1-6, with TRBD1 matching over 7 bases. Trimming at V came to 5 bases and at J to 7 bases, leaving 14 bases not matched to a gene. This CDR3 has 17 residues. This chain's CDR3 is CASSLPAKGGANSPLHF. The CDR3 DNA reads as TGTGCCAGCAGTCTTCCTGCGAAAGGGGGCGCGAATTCACCCCTCCACTTT.

The chain links TRBV7-9 to TRBJ2-1; 9 nucleotides match TRBD1. The CDR3 extends over 19 amino acids. V shed 5 bases and J 2 bases; nucleotides not matched to a gene: 16. From germline, CDR1 is SEHNR and CDR2 FQNEAQ (reference sequence). The CDR3 spells CASSRRGGLGQGAYNEQFF. The CDR3 coding sequence is TGTGCCAGCAGCCGGAGGGGCGGTCTGGGACAGGGAGCCTACAATGAGCAGTTCTTC.

In regard to this clonotype: No conserved phenylalanine or tryptophan is present at the end of the CDR3, so a read error is the likely explanation. V is TRBV7-8 and J is TRBJ2-1; 11 bases are a match to TRBD2. This CDR3 spans 15 amino acids. From germline, CDR1 is SGHVS and CDR2 FQNEAQ. V lost 4 bases, J lost 3 bases, and 2 bases stayed unmatched. The CDR3 reads CASSSSGRIYNEQFL. CDR3 sequence (DNA): TGTGCCAGCAGCTCTAGCGGGAGGATCTACAATGAGCAGTTCTTG.

This clonotype turned up a few times. The chain has TRBV20-1 and TRBJ1-2; D is possibly TRBD1 (5 bases). The CDR3 has 15 residues. V was cut by 3 bases and J by 0 bases, with 14 bases left in between. Germline lookup yields CDR1 DFQATT and CDR2 SNEGSKA (reference sequence). DNA for the CDR3: TGCAGTGCTAGTCGCCTCCAGGGAGCTAACTATGGCTACACCTTC. It yields the protein CSASRLQGANYGYTF.

The J gene is TRBJ2-4, the V gene TRBV11-3; D may be TRBD1 (5 bases). The CDR3 is made up of 16 amino acids. The V and J ends lost 1 base and 0 bases respectively, with 10 bases between them. Germline V gives CDR1 SGHNT, CDR2 YENEEA. CDR3 in amino acids: CASSLADSLAKNIQYF. DNA of the CDR3: TGTGCCAGCAGCTTAGCAGACAGTTTAGCCAAAAACATTCAGTACTTC.

The V gene is TRBV12-3 or TRBV12-4, the J gene TRBJ1-4, with 11 positions matching TRBD1. Germline trimming cut 6 bases from V and 4 bases from J; bases unmatched to any gene: 7. CDR3 length equals 16 residues. The DNA for the CDR3 is TGTGCCAGCAGCCCCCGGGACAGGGGGTATAATGAAAAACTGTTTTTT. Amino acid sequence: CASSPRDRGYNEKLFF.

There are a few counts of this clonotype. The gene calls are TRBV9 and TRBJ2-3; D uncertain. Per germline, CDR1 SGDLS and CDR2 YYNGEE. The germline V and J ends were trimmed by 3 bases and 5 bases, with 1 base remaining between them. This CDR3 is 10 amino acids long. The CDR3 is CASSGDTQYF. The CDR3 region has the DNA TGTGCCAGCAGCGGAGATACGCAGTATTTT.

Only a few counts were recorded for this clonotype. The chain recombines TRBV7-9 with TRBJ2-7, with 13 nucleotides matching TRBD2. Germline V gene lookup returns CDR1 SEHNR and CDR2 FQNEAQ (reference sequence). The CDR3 consists of 14 residues. The J segment lost 11 bases and the V segment lost 2 bases, leaving 6 bases of the junction unmatched. In nucleotides, the CDR3 is TGTGCCAGCAGCTTAAAGGGGACTAGCGGGACGGAGTACTTC. This translates into CASSLKGTSGTEYF.

This clonotype was counted once. The chain carries TRBV19 and TRBJ1-2; D unresolved. The CDR3 sequence is 15 residues long. Germline CDR1 is LNHDA and CDR2 is SQIVND (reference sequence). Trimming cost V 2 bases and J 4 bases, with 14 bases left between them. The CDR3 DNA sequence: TGTGCCAGTAGTATACATTCCGGAGGACCCTATGGCTACACCTTC. Its protein is CASSIHSGGPYGYTF. The full variable domain, rest sourced from reference TRBV19 and TRBJ1-2, is DGGITQSPKYLFRKEGQNVTLSCEQNLNHDAMYWYRQDPGQGLRLIYYSQIVNDFQKGDIAEGYSVSREKKESFPLTVTSAQKNPTAFYLCASSIHSGGPYGYTFGSGTRLTVV.